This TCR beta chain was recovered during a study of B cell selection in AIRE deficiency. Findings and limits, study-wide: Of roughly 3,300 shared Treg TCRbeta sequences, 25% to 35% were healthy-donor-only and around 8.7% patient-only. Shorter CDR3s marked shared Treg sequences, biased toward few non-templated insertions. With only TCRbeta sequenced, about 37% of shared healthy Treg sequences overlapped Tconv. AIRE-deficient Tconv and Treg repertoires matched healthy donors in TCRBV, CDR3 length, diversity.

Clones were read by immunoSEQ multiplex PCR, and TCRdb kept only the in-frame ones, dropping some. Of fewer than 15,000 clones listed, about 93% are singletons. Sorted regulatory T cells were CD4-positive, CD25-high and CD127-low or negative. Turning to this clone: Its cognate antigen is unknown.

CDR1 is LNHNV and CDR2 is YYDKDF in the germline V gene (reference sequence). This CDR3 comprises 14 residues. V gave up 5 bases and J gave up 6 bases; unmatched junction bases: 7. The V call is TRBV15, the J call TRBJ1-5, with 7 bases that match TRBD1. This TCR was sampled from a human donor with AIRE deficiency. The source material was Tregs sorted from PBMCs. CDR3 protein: CATSLLQGVQPQHF. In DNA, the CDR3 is TGTGCCACCAGCCTACTCCAGGGGGTTCAGCCCCAGCATTTT.